This TCR beta chain was identified in a study of shared clonotypes between healthy human individuals. About the study: CD8 memory received one plate per donor, CD8 naive two, CD4 memory three and CD4 naive three.

Generated by immunoSEQ multiplex PCR, the TCRdb table keeps only in-frame clones and is missing some. The sample includes roughly 700,000 clones, about 74% seen only once; the top ten take approximately 1.7%. The CDR3 has 15 residues. Germline V gives CDR1 ENHRY, CDR2 SYGVKD. The V gene end was trimmed by 6 bases and the J gene end by 4 bases; junction bases not matched to a gene: 7. This sequence was found in a woman aged 30 to 39 in good health. The genes are TRBV10-3 and TRBJ2-5; 11 nucleotides align to TRBD2. The sequencing input was memory CD4+ T cells sorted from blood. Specified subset: CD45RA-negative fraction. CDR3 sequence: CAISFSGRARETQYF. CDR3 nucleotides: TGTGCCATCAGCTTTAGCGGGAGGGCCCGAGAGACCCAGTACTTC.